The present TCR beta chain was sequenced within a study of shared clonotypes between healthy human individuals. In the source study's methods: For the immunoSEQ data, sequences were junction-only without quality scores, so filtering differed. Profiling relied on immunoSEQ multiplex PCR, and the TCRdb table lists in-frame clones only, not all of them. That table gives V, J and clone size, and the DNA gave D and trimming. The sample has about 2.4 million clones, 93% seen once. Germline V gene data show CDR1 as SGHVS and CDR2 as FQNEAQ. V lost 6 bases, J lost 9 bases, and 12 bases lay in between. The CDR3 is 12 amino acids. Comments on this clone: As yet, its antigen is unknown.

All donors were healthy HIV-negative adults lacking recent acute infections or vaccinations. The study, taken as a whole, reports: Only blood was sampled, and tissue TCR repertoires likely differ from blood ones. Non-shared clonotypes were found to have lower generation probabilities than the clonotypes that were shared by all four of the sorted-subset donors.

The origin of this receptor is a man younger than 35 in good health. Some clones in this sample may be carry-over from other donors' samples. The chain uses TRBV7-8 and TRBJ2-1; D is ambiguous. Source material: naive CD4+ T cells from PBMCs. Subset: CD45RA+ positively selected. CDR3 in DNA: TGTGCCAGCAGTCCCACCCGTGGTGAGCAGTTCTTC. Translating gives CASSPTRGEQFF.